The clone carrying this TCR beta chain was observed many times. Its antigen is not identified. This entry is derived from a study of T cells in Graves' hyperthyroidism and ophthalmopathy. Ophthalmopathy cases scored 3 or more on the Clinical Activity Score and 4 or more on NOSPECS grade, with duration below 3 months. Diagnosing involved the use of clinical symptoms, serum thyroxine and TRAb, thyroid ultrasound and orbital computed tomography. The V and J ends lost 4 bases and 6 bases, in that order; junction bases with no gene match: 4. This CDR3 region has 15 residues. Germline V CDR1 and CDR2: LGHDT, YNNKEL (reference sequence). Study-level findings and limits: Median prediction lead before ophthalmopathy onset was about 6.5 months with the model.

TCR beta CDR3 region amplification was performed from RNA transcripts. TCR CDR3 underwent first-round RT-PCR with the HTBI primer set. TCRdb re-called the multiplex PCR reads with MiXCR, one entry per CDR3 protein. The sample gives about 600,000 distinct CDR3 sequences, 16% of which show up once; under 3.5% is in the top ten. The sequencing sample was made of blood. The V gene is TRBV3-1, the J gene TRBJ2-2, with 11 bases that match TRBD2. This receptor was obtained from a woman aged 40-49 years with Graves' ophthalmopathy. The CDR3 loop is CASSPLAGVAGELFF. CDR3 nucleotides: TGTGCCAGCAGCCCACTAGCGGGAGTGGCCGGGGAGCTGTTTTTT.